A single sample gave rise to the 24 T cell receptor beta chains below, sequenced in a study of neurological immune-mediated disorders. TCRdb re-called the 5' RACE reads through MiXCR, storing one row per CDR3 protein. The table has tens of thousands of distinct CDR3 sequences, around 24% seen once. Time point of the sample: technical triplicate 2. Sample: PBMCs. These receptors were taken from a man aged 60 to 69 with HTLV-1-associated myelopathy (HAM/TSP).

This clonotype was seen repeatedly, ten times or more. The chain has TRBV5-1 and TRBJ2-1, with TRBD2 identical over 10 bases. Germline trimming cut 0 bases from V and 10 bases from J; bases unmatched to any gene: 7. This CDR3 has 15 amino acids. The germline gives CDR1 SGHRS, CDR2 YFSETQ. CDR3 in DNA: TGCGCCAGCAGCTTGGGGCTAGCGGGAGAAGGGGAGCAGTTCTTC. Translated, it gives CASSLGLAGEGEQFF.

The chain uses TRBV5-1 and TRBJ1-1; D uncertain. The V gene lost 4 bases and the J gene lost 6 bases, with 13 bases spanning the gap. The CDR3 is made up of 13 amino acids. CDR1 SGHRS and CDR2 YFSETQ come from the germline V gene. The CDR3 is CASSGEAWAEAFF. As DNA, the CDR3 is TGCGCCAGCAGCGGTGAAGCTTGGGCTGAAGCTTTCTTT.

This clonotype was observed many times. This chain connects TRBV12-3 or TRBV12-4 to TRBJ2-3, with D possibly called TRBD1 or TRBD2 (5 bases each). The CDR3 has 14 residues. The V gene lost 7 bases and the J gene lost 0 bases, with 11 bases spanning the gap. The CDR3 nucleotides are TGTGCCAGCAATCTGGGGGTTAGCACAGATACGCAGTATTTT. Protein product: CASNLGVSTDTQYF.

This clonotype was seen ten or more times. The chain combines TRBV20-1 with TRBJ1-2; 9 bases agree with TRBD1. This CDR3 has 16 residues. Per germline, CDR1 DFQATT and CDR2 SNEGSKA (reference sequence). Losses at the gene ends were 1 base for V and 7 bases for J; bases not matched to a gene: 13. CDR3: CSARAPGQGLLGGYTF. In DNA form, the CDR3 reads TGCAGTGCTAGAGCGCCGGGACAGGGCCTTTTGGGTGGCTACACCTTC.

The chain's CDR3 is CASSKPSGRARGTQYF. CDR3 nucleotide sequence: TGTGCCAGCAGCAAACCTAGCGGGAGGGCCCGAGGTACGCAGTATTTT. V is TRBV9 and J is TRBJ2-3; 12 bases line up with TRBD2. The CDR3 loop spans 16 amino acids. Germline V CDR1 and CDR2: SGDLS, YYNGEE. Trimming cost V 4 bases and J 8 bases; bases outside gene matches: 11.

V gene TRBV29-1 combines with J gene TRBJ2-7; no clear D. In germline, CDR1 is SQVTM, CDR2 ANQGSEA. Trimming stripped 6 bases from V and 0 bases from J, with 9 bases between. The CDR3 runs 12 residues. CDR3 nucleotides: TGCAGCGTGCAGAGGAGCTCCTACGAGCAGTACTTC. Amino acid sequence: CSVQRSSYEQYF.

This clonotype was observed many times. This chain uses TRBV20-1 with TRBJ2-1, with TRBD2 matching over 11 bases. The CDR3 covers 20 residues. V trimming: 6 bases; J trimming: 4 bases; junction bases outside the gene matches: 23. Germline CDR1 reads DFQATT; CDR2 reads SNEGSKA (reference sequence). In DNA, the CDR3 is TGCAGTGCCCAGCCGCCAGGGACTAGCGGTGAGGGGGGGCTTTACAATGAGCAGTTCTTC. Encoded protein: CSAQPPGTSGEGGLYNEQFF.

The chain joins TRBV21-1 to TRBJ1-6; the table's TRBD1 call for D was not verified on the DNA. TRBV21-1 is a pseudogene locus. There are 14 residues in the CDR3. The CDR3 sequence: CATLRVTGDSPLHF. The CDR3, as DNA: TGTGCCACCTTGAGGGTTACGGGCGATTCACCCCTCCACTTT.

This sequence joins TRBV28 and TRBJ1-5; no clear D. The ends were cut back, 5 bases at V and 3 bases at J, with 11 bases in the middle. The length of the CDR3 is 14 residues. Germline assignment: CDR1 MDHEN and CDR2 SYDVKM. The CDR3 protein is CASSHRQFNQPQHF. In nucleotides, the CDR3 is TGTGCCAGCAGTCACCGTCAATTCAATCAGCCCCAGCATTTT.

Many counts were recorded for this clonotype. This chain uses TRBV5-8 with TRBJ2-5, with 8 bases matching TRBD1. The V and J ends lost 4 bases and 5 bases, in that order; junction bases with no gene match: 16. The CDR3 covers 17 residues. Per germline, CDR1 SGHTS and CDR2 YDEGEE. The CDR3 sequence is CASSQPKDRVGMETQYF. CDR3 coding DNA: TGTGCCAGCAGCCAACCGAAGGACAGGGTCGGGATGGAGACCCAGTACTTC.

This clonotype occurred once. V is TRBV5-1 and J is TRBJ2-3; TRBD2 matches 8 bases. Losses at the gene ends were 4 bases for V and 1 base for J; bases not matched to a gene: 2. CDR3 length: 14 residues. Germline V gene lookup returns CDR1 SGHRS and CDR2 YFSETQ. The CDR3 sequence is CASSNSGGTDTQYF. Here the CDR3 DNA reads TGCGCCAGCAGCAATAGCGGGGGCACAGATACGCAGTATTTT.

The rearrangement joins TRBV5-6 to TRBJ2-1; 8 nucleotides align to TRBD1. V shed 3 bases and J 10 bases; nucleotides not matched to a gene: 9. Germline lookup yields CDR1 SGHDT and CDR2 YYEEEE. There are 14 residues in the CDR3. In DNA form, the CDR3 reads TGTGCCAGCAGCTCCGGGACAGGTATTTTGGAGCAGTTCTTC. Translated: CASSSGTGILEQFF.

This chain uses TRBV3-1 with TRBJ2-5; 7 bases are a match to TRBD1. This CDR3 is built from 15 residues. Germline CDR1 is LGHDT and CDR2 is YNNKEL (reference sequence). The V segment lost 1 base and the J segment 5 bases; nucleotides outside the gene matches: 7. CDR3 sequence reads: CASSQAQQGRETQYF. The DNA of the CDR3 is TGTGCCAGCAGCCAAGCTCAACAGGGGCGGGAGACCCAGTACTTC.

The J gene is TRBJ2-7, the V gene TRBV5-1; TRBD1 aligns across 9 bases. The CDR3 runs to 14 residues. Germline assignment: CDR1 SGHRS and CDR2 YFSETQ. J was trimmed by 6 bases and V by 0 bases; bases with no gene match: 4. CDR3 in amino acids: CASSLAGTGTEQYF. CDR3 DNA sequence: TGCGCCAGCAGCTTGGCTGGGACAGGGACCGAGCAGTACTTC.

This clonotype showed up just once. The genes are TRBV19 and TRBJ2-2, with no clear D. V dropped 6 bases and J dropped 9 bases, with 8 bases sitting between them. This CDR3 contains 11 residues. Germline V gives CDR1 LNHDA, CDR2 SQIVND (reference sequence). CDR3: CASSPMWELFF. The CDR3, as DNA: TGTGCCAGTAGCCCTATGTGGGAGCTGTTTTTT. Using reference TRBV19 and TRBJ2-2 for the parts outside the CDR3, the full variable domain is DGGITQSPKYLFRKEGQNVTLSCEQNLNHDAMYWYRQDPGQGLRLIYYSQIVNDFQKGDIAEGYSVSREKKESFPLTVTSAQKNPTAFYLCASSPMWELFFGEGSRLTVL.

In its sample, this clonotype was seen a few times. The CDR3 region is CASSLDAGGVDTQYF. The CDR3 DNA sequence: TGTGCCAGCAGCTTAGATGCGGGAGGGGTAGATACGCAGTATTTT. This chain connects TRBV7-9 to TRBJ2-3, with TRBD2 matching 9 bases. CDR1 SEHNR and CDR2 FQNEAQ come from the germline V gene (reference sequence). J was trimmed by 5 bases and V by 1 base; bases with no gene match: 4. The CDR3 loop spans 15 amino acids.

This clonotype has ten or more counts. The V and J genes are TRBV5-4 and TRBJ2-7; 8 positions agree with TRBD1. Germline V gives CDR1 SGHNT, CDR2 YYREEE (reference sequence). J was trimmed by 7 bases and V by 1 base; bases with no gene match: 7. The length of the CDR3 is 14 residues. The CDR3 DNA is TGTGCCAGCAGCTTGAGCCAGGGGGCTCGGGAGCAGTACTTC. Amino acid sequence: CASSLSQGAREQYF.

This clonotype was counted ten times or more. The V call is TRBV12-3 or TRBV12-4, the J call TRBJ2-5; no reliable D call. V was pared by 5 bases and J by 5 bases, with 12 bases between. The CDR3 consists of 13 residues. In DNA form, the CDR3 reads TGTGCCAGCAGTCTCAATACCGGTGAGACCCAGTACTTC. This sequence encodes CASSLNTGETQYF.

This clonotype was detected only a few times. This chain links TRBV7-2 with TRBJ2-2; TRBD1 or TRBD2 may be the D gene (6 bases each). The CDR3 loop spans 14 amino acids. V was cut by 6 bases and J by 4 bases, with 12 bases left in between. In germline, CDR1 is SGHTA, CDR2 FQGNSA. DNA for the CDR3: TGTGCCAGCAGATACTCGGGGGCCACCGGGGAGCTGTTTTTT. Its protein is CASRYSGATGELFF.

This clonotype was seen many times. The rearrangement uses TRBV5-1 and TRBJ2-3; D may be TRBD1 (6 bases). This CDR3 is 14 amino acids long. Germline CDR1 and CDR2: SGHRS and YFSETQ. Trimming removed 3 bases at V and 2 bases at J, with 10 bases between. CDR3 protein: CASSYRVSTDTQYF. For the CDR3, the DNA is TGCGCCAGCAGCTACAGGGTCTCCACAGATACGCAGTATTTT.

At least ten counts were recorded for this clonotype. The chain couples TRBV4-1 to TRBJ2-7, with 10 bases identical to TRBD2. The CDR3 consists of 15 residues. Trimming removed 6 bases from V and 0 bases from J; junction bases left unmatched: 5. The V gene's germline CDR1 is MGHRA and CDR2 YSYEKL. The CDR3 DNA reads TGCGCCAGCAGTCCCACTAGCGGGGCCTCCTACGAGCAGTACTTC. This sequence encodes CASSPTSGASYEQYF.

This clonotype was counted once. The rearrangement joins TRBV2 to TRBJ2-1; 11 nucleotides match TRBD1. CDR3 length: 15 amino acids. V shed 6 bases, J shed 2 bases, and the junction held 3 bases outside the gene matches. Germline V gene sequence: CDR1 SNHLY, CDR2 FYNNEI. The CDR3 DNA reads TGTGCCAGCAGCGGGACAGGGGGTACCTACAATGAGCAGTTCTTC. It encodes CASSGTGGTYNEQFF.

This clonotype was detected ten times or more. The rearrangement uses TRBV5-6 and TRBJ1-1; D is perhaps TRBD1 (5 bases). CDR1 and CDR2 (germline): SGHDT, YYEEEE. The CDR3 is made up of 11 amino acids. Trimming left V 4 bases short and J 10 bases short, with 11 bases between. CDR3 DNA: TGTGCCAGCAGCCGGGCAGGGTCAGCTTTCTTT. It is translated as CASSRAGSAFF.

The chain is built from TRBV12-3 or TRBV12-4 and TRBJ1-1; no reliable D call. The CDR3 length is 11 residues. V lost 0 bases to trimming and J lost 12 bases, with 8 bases between them. CDR3 sequence: CASSLAWFPFF. The CDR3 nucleotides read TGTGCCAGCAGTTTAGCTTGGTTTCCTTTCTTT.